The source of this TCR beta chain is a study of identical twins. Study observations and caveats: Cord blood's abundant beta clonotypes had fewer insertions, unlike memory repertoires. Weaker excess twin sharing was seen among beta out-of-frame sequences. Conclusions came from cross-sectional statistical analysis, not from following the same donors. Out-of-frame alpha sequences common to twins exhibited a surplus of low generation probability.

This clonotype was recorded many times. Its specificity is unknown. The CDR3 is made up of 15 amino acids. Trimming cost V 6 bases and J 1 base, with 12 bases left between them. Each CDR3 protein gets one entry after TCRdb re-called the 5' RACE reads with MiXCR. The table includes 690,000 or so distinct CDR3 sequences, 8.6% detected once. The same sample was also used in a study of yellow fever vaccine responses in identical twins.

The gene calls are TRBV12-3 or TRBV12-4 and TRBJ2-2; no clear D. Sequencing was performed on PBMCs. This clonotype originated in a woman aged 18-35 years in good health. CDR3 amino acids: CASSVPFENTGELFF. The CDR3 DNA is TGTGCCAGCAGCGTCCCCTTCGAGAACACCGGGGAGCTGTTTTTT.